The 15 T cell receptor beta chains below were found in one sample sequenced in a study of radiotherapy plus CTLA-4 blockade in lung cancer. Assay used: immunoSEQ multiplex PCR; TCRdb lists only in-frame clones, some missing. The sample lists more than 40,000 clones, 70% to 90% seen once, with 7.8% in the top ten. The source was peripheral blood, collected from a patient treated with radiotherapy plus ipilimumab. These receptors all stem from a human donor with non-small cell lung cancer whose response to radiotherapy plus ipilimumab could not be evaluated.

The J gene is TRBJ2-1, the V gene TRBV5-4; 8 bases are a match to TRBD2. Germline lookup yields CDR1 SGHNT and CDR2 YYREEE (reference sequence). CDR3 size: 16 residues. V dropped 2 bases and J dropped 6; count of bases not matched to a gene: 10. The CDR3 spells CASSLGHTSGSNEQFF. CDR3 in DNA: TGTGCCAGCAGCTTAGGGCATACTAGCGGTTCCAATGAGCAGTTCTTC.

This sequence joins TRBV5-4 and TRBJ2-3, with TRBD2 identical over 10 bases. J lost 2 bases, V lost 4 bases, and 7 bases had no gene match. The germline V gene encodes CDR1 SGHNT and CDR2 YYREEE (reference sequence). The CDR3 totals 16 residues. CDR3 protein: CASSGGLATDTDTQYF. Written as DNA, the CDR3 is TGTGCCAGCAGCGGGGGACTAGCGACTGACACAGATACGCAGTATTTT.

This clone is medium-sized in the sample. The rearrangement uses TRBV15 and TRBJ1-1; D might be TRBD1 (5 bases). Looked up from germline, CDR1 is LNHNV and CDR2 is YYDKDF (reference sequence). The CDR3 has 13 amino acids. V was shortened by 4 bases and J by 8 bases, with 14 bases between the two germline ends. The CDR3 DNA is TGTGCCACCAGCACAGGGTGGGCAGTGGAAGCTTTCTTT. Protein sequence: CATSTGWAVEAFF.

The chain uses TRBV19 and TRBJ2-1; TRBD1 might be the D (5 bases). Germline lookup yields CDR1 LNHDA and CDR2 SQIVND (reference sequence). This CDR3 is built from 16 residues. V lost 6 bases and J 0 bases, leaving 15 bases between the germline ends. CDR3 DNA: TGTGCCAGTAGCACATTCGACAGTTCCTCCTACAATGAGCAGTTCTTC. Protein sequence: CASSTFDSSSYNEQFF. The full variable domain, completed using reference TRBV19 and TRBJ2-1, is DGGITQSPKYLFRKEGQNVTLSCEQNLNHDAMYWYRQDPGQGLRLIYYSQIVNDFQKGDIAEGYSVSREKKESFPLTVTSAQKNPTAFYLCASSTFDSSSYNEQFFGPGTRLTVL.

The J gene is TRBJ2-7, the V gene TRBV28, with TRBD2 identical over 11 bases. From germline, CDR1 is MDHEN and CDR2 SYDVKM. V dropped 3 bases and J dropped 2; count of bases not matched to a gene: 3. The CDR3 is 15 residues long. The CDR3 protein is CASSFGLAGPYEQYF. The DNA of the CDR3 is TGTGCCAGCAGTTTCGGACTAGCGGGCCCCTACGAGCAGTACTTC.

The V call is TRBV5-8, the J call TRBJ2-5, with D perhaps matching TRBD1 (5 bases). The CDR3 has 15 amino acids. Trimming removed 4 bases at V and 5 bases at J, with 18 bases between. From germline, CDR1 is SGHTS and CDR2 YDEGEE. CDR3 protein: CASSQRGSLPETQYF. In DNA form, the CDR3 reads TGTGCCAGCAGCCAAAGGGGCAGCCTGCCGGAGACCCAGTACTTC.

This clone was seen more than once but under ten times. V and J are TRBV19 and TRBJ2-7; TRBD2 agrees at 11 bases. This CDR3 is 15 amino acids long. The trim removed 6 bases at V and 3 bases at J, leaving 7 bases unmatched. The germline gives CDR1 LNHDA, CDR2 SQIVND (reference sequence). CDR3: CASSSTSGGHYEQYF. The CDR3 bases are TGTGCCAGTAGCTCAACTAGCGGGGGCCACTACGAGCAGTACTTC.

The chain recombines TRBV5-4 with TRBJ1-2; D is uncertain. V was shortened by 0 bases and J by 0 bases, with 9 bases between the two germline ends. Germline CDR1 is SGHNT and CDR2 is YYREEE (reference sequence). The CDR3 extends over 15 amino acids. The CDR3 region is CASSLGRGPNYGYTF. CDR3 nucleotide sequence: TGTGCCAGCAGCTTGGGGCGCGGTCCTAACTATGGCTACACCTTC.

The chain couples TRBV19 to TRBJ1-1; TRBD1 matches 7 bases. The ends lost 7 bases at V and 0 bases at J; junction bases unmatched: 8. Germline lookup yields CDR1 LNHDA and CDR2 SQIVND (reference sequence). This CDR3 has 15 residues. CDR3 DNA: TGTGCCAGTACCACGCGACAGGGTTTGAACACTGAAGCTTTCTTT. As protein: CASTTRQGLNTEAFF.

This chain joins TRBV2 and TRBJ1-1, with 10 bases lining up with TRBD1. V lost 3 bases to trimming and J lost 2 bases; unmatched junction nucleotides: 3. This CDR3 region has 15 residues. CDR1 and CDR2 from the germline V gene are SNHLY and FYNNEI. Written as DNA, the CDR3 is TGTGCCAGCAGTGACCGGACAGGGGGTAACACTGAAGCTTTCTTT. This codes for CASSDRTGGNTEAFF.

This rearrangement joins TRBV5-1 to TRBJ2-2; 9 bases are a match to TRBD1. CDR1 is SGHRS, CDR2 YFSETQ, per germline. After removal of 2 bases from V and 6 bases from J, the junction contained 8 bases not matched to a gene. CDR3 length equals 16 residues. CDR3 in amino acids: CASSFGQGWVSGELFF. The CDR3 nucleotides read TGCGCCAGCAGCTTCGGACAGGGGTGGGTTTCCGGGGAGCTGTTTTTT.

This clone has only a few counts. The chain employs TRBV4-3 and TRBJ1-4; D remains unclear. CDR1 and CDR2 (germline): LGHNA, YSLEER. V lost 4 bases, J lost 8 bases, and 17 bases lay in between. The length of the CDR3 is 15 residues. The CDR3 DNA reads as TGCGCCAGCAGCCGTGGCCGCGGAAGTTACGAAAAACTGTTTTTT. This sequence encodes CASSRGRGSYEKLFF.

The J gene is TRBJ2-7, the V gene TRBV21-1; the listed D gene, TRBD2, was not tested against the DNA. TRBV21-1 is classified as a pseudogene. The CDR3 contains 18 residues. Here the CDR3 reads CASSKGGVRDLSSYEQYF. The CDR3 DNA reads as TGTGCCAGCAGCAAAGGAGGCGTCCGGGACTTGTCCTCCTACGAGCAGTACTTC.

CDR3 in DNA: TGCGCCAGCAGCCCGGCCGGGGGGCGAGGGACTGAAGCTTTCTTT. Translated: CASSPAGGRGTEAFF. J is TRBJ1-1 and V is TRBV5-1, with a possible D match to TRBD1 (6 bases). V lost 4 bases, J lost 5 bases, and 18 bases lay in between. Germline-derived CDR1 and CDR2 are SGHRS and YFSETQ. The CDR3 spans 15 residues.

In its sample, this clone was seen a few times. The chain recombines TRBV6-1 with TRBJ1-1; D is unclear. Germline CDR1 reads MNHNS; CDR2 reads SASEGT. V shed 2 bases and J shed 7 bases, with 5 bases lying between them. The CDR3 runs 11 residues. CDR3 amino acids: CASSEPVEAFF. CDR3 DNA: TGTGCCAGCAGTGAACCAGTTGAAGCTTTCTTT.